What follows are 30 T cell receptor beta chains derived from one specimen sequenced in a study of regulatory T cells in long-lasting Graves disease. CDR3 regions were amplified by Arm-PCR using iRepertoire HTBI primers to build TCR beta libraries. TCRdb used MiXCR to reprocess the multiplex PCR reads, holding one entry per CDR3 protein. Among about 470,000 distinct CDR3 sequences listed, under 25% were seen once. Indicated time point: persistent/refractory GD, antithyroid drugs over 5 years with positive TRAb. PBMCs were the source of the RNA used for TCR sequencing. Source: peripheral blood mononuclear cells (PBMCs), taken when the disease was refractory, from a patient treated with antithyroid drugs. All receptors come from a female donor with Graves disease.

This clonotype was recorded a few times. The V and J genes are TRBV18 and TRBJ1-1; no reliable D call. Germline V gene data show CDR1 as KGHSH and CDR2 as LQKENI. V dropped 4 bases and J dropped 0 bases, with 15 bases sitting between them. This CDR3 has 16 amino acids. The CDR3 nucleotides read TGTGCCAGCTCACGGTCGAAGTCTCATATGAACACTGAAGCTTTCTTT. Protein product: CASSRSKSHMNTEAFF.

The chain joins TRBV7-9 to TRBJ1-2; D gene unclear. Germline V gene data show CDR1 as SEHNR and CDR2 as FQNEAQ (reference sequence). CDR3 size: 14 residues. Trimming shortened V by 1 base and J by 1 base, and 7 bases separated the two germline ends. The CDR3 reads CASSLGSSNYGYTF. The CDR3 DNA reads as TGTGCCAGCAGCTTAGGTTCAAGTAACTATGGCTACACCTTC.

The CDR3 region has the DNA TGTGCCAGTACGACAGCACTTCGCACAGATACGCAGTATTTT. Translated, it gives CASTTALRTDTQYF. The gene calls are TRBV2 and TRBJ2-3; TRBD1 is a possible D gene (5 bases). Germline values: CDR1 SNHLY, CDR2 FYNNEI. This CDR3 is 14 amino acids long. The V gene lost 9 bases and the J gene lost 1 base, with 14 bases spanning the gap.

This clonotype was recorded many times. V usage is TRBV30 and J usage is TRBJ2-5, with 9 nucleotides matching TRBD2. Germline-derived CDR1 and CDR2 are GTSNPN and SVGIG (reference sequence). Losses at the gene ends were 4 bases for V and 0 bases for J; bases not matched to a gene: 0. The CDR3 spans 13 residues. This CDR3 reads CAWTSGNQETQYF. Written as DNA, the CDR3 is TGTGCCTGGACTAGCGGGAACCAAGAGACCCAGTACTTC.

This clonotype was counted between two and nine times. This sequence joins TRBV10-3 and TRBJ2-7, with D unclear. This CDR3 is built from 11 residues. In germline, CDR1 is ENHRY, CDR2 SYGVKD. Trimming took off 6 bases at V and 3 bases at J, with 6 bases between the two ends. This chain's CDR3 is CAIRVNYEQYF. DNA of the CDR3: TGTGCCATCAGGGTAAACTACGAGCAGTACTTC.

J is TRBJ2-3 and V is TRBV6-1; D unclear. The CDR3 runs to 11 residues. Germline CDR1 and CDR2: MNHNS and SASEGT. Trimming took 10 bases from V and 8 from J, leaving 13 bases between them. The CDR3 sequence is CAILSVGTQYF. In DNA, the CDR3 is TGTGCCATCCTCTCGGTCGGTACGCAGTATTTT.

Many counts were recorded for this clonotype. The chain joins TRBV28 to TRBJ1-2; D ambiguous. Germline V gives CDR1 MDHEN, CDR2 SYDVKM. V shed 8 bases and J shed 5 bases, with 12 bases lying between them. This CDR3 spans 12 amino acids. DNA of the CDR3: TGTGCCAGCGGAAAAGACACTTATGGCTACACCTTC. Protein sequence: CASGKDTYGYTF.

About this clonotype itself: With a much larger clone just one base away, this may be a read error. This chain links TRBV7-9 with TRBJ2-7; D uncertain. In germline, CDR1 is SEHNR, CDR2 FQNEAQ (reference sequence). This CDR3 region has 16 residues. V gave up 5 bases and J gave up 2 bases, with 19 bases separating them. The CDR3 DNA sequence: TGTGCCAGCAGCCAAGGGTCCCTAGATTCCCCCTACGAGCAGTACTTC. It encodes CASSQGSLDSPYEQYF.

This clonotype has ten or more counts. V gene TRBV24-1 combines with J gene TRBJ2-5, with 7 bases aligning to TRBD1. Germline trimming cut 0 bases from V and 2 bases from J; bases unmatched to any gene: 2. In germline, CDR1 is KGHDR, CDR2 SFDVKD. This CDR3 has 15 residues. CDR3 sequence: CATSDLKGQQETQYF. CDR3 DNA sequence: TGTGCCACCAGTGATTTGAAGGGACAGCAAGAGACCCAGTACTTC.

Only a few counts were recorded for this clonotype. V gene TRBV5-8 combines with J gene TRBJ1-4; TRBD1 matches 7 bases. This CDR3 region has 18 residues. Germline V lookup: CDR1 SGHTS, CDR2 YDEGEE. The V gene end was trimmed by 1 base and the J gene end by 2 bases; junction bases not matched to a gene: 11. In DNA, the CDR3 is TGTGCCAGCAGCTTGAATTGGGGACAGCCCACCACTAATGAAAAACTGTTTTTT. Translating gives CASSLNWGQPTTNEKLFF.

The J gene is TRBJ2-1, the V gene TRBV27; TRBD2 is a possible D gene (8 bases). V was trimmed by 5 bases and J by 10 bases, leaving 18 bases between them. The germline CDR1 and CDR2 sequences are MNHEY and SMNVEV (reference sequence). The CDR3 runs to 14 residues. The CDR3 is CASSRGQRGREQFF. In DNA form, the CDR3 reads TGTGCCAGCAGTAGGGGGCAGCGGGGGAGAGAGCAGTTCTTC.

This clonotype was recorded a few times. The chain is built from TRBV5-6 and TRBJ2-5; 10 nucleotides align to TRBD2. Trimming took 0 bases from V and 6 from J; bases not matched to a gene: 17. The CDR3 is 19 amino acids. Per the germline V gene, CDR1 is SGHDT and CDR2 is YYEEEE. CDR3 in DNA: TGTGCCAGCAGCTTGGAGGTGTGGCTAGCGGGAGTGAGTTTAAAGACCCAGTACTTC. Translated: CASSLEVWLAGVSLKTQYF. The full variable domain, rest sourced from reference TRBV5-6 and TRBJ2-5, is DAGVTQSPTHLIKTRGQQVTLRCSPKSGHDTVSWYQQALGQGPQFIFQYYEEEERQRGNFPDRFSGHQFPNYSSELNVNALLLGDSALYLCASSLEVWLAGVSLKTQYFGPGTRLLVL.

At least ten counts were recorded for this clonotype. The chain uses TRBV3-1 and TRBJ2-5, with D tentatively TRBD1 or TRBD2 (5 bases each). The germline V and J ends were trimmed by 1 base and 3 bases, with 12 bases remaining between them. The CDR3 spans 15 residues. Per the germline V gene, CDR1 is LGHDT and CDR2 is YNNKEL (reference sequence). DNA for the CDR3: TGTGCCAGCAGCCAAGGGGCAGGGCGGGAAGAGACCCAGTACTTC. Its translation: CASSQGAGREETQYF.

The chain joins TRBV19 to TRBJ2-7; tentatively, D is TRBD1 (6 bases). V was shortened by 6 bases and J by 4 bases, with 16 bases between the two germline ends. The CDR3 consists of 14 residues. Germline V CDR1 and CDR2: LNHDA, SQIVND (reference sequence). The CDR3 DNA reads TGTGCCAGTAGCCATCGGGGACAACTATACGAGCAGTACTTC. This encodes CASSHRGQLYEQYF.

This clonotype was counted only a few times. This chain connects TRBV15 to TRBJ2-5, with 8 bases aligning to TRBD1. V lost 9 bases and J lost 4; bases outside the gene matches: 22. This CDR3 has 18 residues. Germline V CDR1 and CDR2: LNHNV, YYDKDF (reference sequence). In DNA, the CDR3 is TGTGCCACGACCCCAGGCCGCCGGACAGGGTACTGGGGAGAGACCCAGTACTTC. Translated, it gives CATTPGRRTGYWGETQYF.

The table lists this clonotype with many counts. This chain links TRBV7-2 with TRBJ2-7, with TRBD1 matching 11 bases. Losses at the gene ends were 1 base for V and 3 bases for J; bases not matched to a gene: 8. The CDR3 extends over 17 amino acids. Looked up from germline, CDR1 is SGHTA and CDR2 is FQGNSA. The CDR3 region has the DNA TGTGCCAGCAGCTTAGTAGGGACAGGGGGTAGTATCTACGAGCAGTACTTC. This encodes CASSLVGTGGSIYEQYF.

This clonotype has just a few counts. The chain combines TRBV6-4 with TRBJ2-7; TRBD2 aligns across 12 bases. The V gene's germline CDR1 is MRHNA and CDR2 SNTAGT. There are 15 residues in the CDR3. With 7 bases clipped from V and 5 bases from J, the junction kept 9 bases outside the gene matches. CDR3 nucleotide sequence: TGTGCCAGCACTGGACTAGCGGGGAGGATCGACGAGCAGTACTTC. Encoded protein: CASTGLAGRIDEQYF.

This clonotype was observed at least ten times. V gene TRBV6-1 combines with J gene TRBJ1-2; unclear D gene. Trimming shortened V by 10 bases and J by 6 bases, and 15 bases separated the two germline ends. The CDR3 covers 12 residues. Germline CDR1 and CDR2: MNHNS and SASEGT. CDR3 coding DNA: TGTGCCATTCTGACTGGCGGGGATGGCTACACCTTC. Amino acids: CAILTGGDGYTF.

CDR3 loop: CATSSRGTGGIQPQHF. The CDR3 DNA reads TGTGCCACCAGCAGCCGCGGGACAGGGGGTATTCAGCCCCAGCATTTT. V is TRBV15 and J is TRBJ1-5, with 11 bases fitting TRBD1. With 3 bases clipped from V and 6 bases from J, the junction kept 7 bases outside the gene matches. The germline V gene has CDR1 LNHNV and CDR2 YYDKDF (reference sequence). This CDR3 spans 16 amino acids. Using reference TRBV15 and TRBJ1-5 for the parts outside the CDR3, the full variable domain is DAMVIQNPRYQVTQFGKPVTLSCSQTLNHNVMYWYQQKSSQAPKLLFHYYDKDFNNEADTPDNFQSRRPNTSFCFLDIRSPGLGDTAMYLCATSSRGTGGIQPQHFGDGTRLSIL.

The chain has TRBV5-1 and TRBJ2-1; 8 nucleotides line up with TRBD2. This CDR3 contains 15 residues. Germline CDR1 reads SGHRS; CDR2 reads YFSETQ. V lost 2 bases to trimming and J lost 10 bases; unmatched junction nucleotides: 11. The CDR3 coding sequence is TGCGCCAGCAGCTTCAGCGGGAGTCGGTTGGCGGAGCAGTTCTTC. Translation gives CASSFSGSRLAEQFF.

The chain carries TRBV19 and TRBJ1-3, with unresolved D. The V end lost 6 bases, the J end lost 0 bases, and 9 bases lay between the germline ends. The CDR3 loop spans 14 amino acids. Germline CDR1 reads LNHDA; CDR2 reads SQIVND (reference sequence). CDR3 DNA sequence: TGTGCCAGTAGCCCTCTTGGCTCTGGAAACACCATATATTTT. The encoded protein is CASSPLGSGNTIYF. The full variable domain, with the rest looked up from reference TRBV19 and TRBJ1-3, is DGGITQSPKYLFRKEGQNVTLSCEQNLNHDAMYWYRQDPGQGLRLIYYSQIVNDFQKGDIAEGYSVSREKKESFPLTVTSAQKNPTAFYLCASSPLGSGNTIYFGEGSWLTVV.

The sample holds many counts of this clonotype. The rearrangement uses TRBV27 and TRBJ2-7; TRBD1 aligns across 8 bases. The germline V gene encodes CDR1 MNHEY and CDR2 SMNVEV (reference sequence). CDR3 length: 16 residues. The V segment lost 3 bases and the J segment 3 bases; nucleotides outside the gene matches: 10. This CDR3 is CASSFSGDRGFYEQYF. DNA of the CDR3: TGTGCCAGCAGTTTTTCAGGAGACAGGGGTTTCTACGAGCAGTACTTC.

This clonotype was seen more than once but under ten times. The rearrangement links TRBV20-1 to TRBJ1-1, with D perhaps TRBD1 (5 bases). V lost 4 bases, J lost 0 bases, and 9 bases lay in between. CDR3 length equals 13 residues. The germline gives CDR1 DFQATT, CDR2 SNEGSKA (reference sequence). Here the CDR3 reads CSAKDSLNTEAFF. CDR3 coding DNA: TGCAGTGCTAAAGACAGTTTGAACACTGAAGCTTTCTTT.

This clonotype appeared many times. The chain links TRBV28 to TRBJ2-6; a possible D gene is TRBD1 (6 bases). This CDR3 has 18 residues. Germline CDR1 and CDR2: MDHEN and SYDVKM. Trimming shortened V by 6 bases and J by 0 bases, and 18 bases separated the two germline ends. The CDR3 spells CASRPGHRFFSGANVLTF. The DNA of the CDR3 is TGTGCCAGCAGGCCGGGACATCGCTTCTTCTCTGGGGCCAACGTCCTGACTTTC.

The sample holds many counts of this clonotype. The V and J genes are TRBV2 and TRBJ2-7; 8 bases match TRBD1. Germline trimming cut 4 bases from V and 2 bases from J; bases unmatched to any gene: 7. This CDR3 has 15 amino acids. Germline-derived CDR1 and CDR2 are SNHLY and FYNNEI. The CDR3 spells CASSVRTGLAYEQYF. The CDR3 DNA reads as TGTGCCAGCAGTGTGAGGACAGGGCTGGCCTACGAGCAGTACTTC.

This clonotype showed up many times. At one boundary the junction diverges from the germline segment, which might be a read error. CDR3 nucleotides: TGTGCCAGCAGTGAAGCCGGTAGGGTTGGCTTC. Its translation: CASSEAGRVGF. The rearrangement joins TRBV2 to TRBJ1-2; D is unresolved. This CDR3 contains 11 residues. CDR1 is SNHLY and CDR2 is FYNNEI in the germline V gene.

This clonotype has ten or more counts. The chain couples TRBV3-1 to TRBJ2-5; D is ambiguous. Trimming took off 1 base at V and 4 bases at J, with 13 bases between the two ends. Germline V gene lookup returns CDR1 LGHDT and CDR2 YNNKEL (reference sequence). The CDR3 is 15 residues long. The CDR3: CASSQAFFGGETQYF. The CDR3, as DNA: TGTGCCAGCAGCCAAGCGTTCTTCGGCGGAGAGACCCAGTACTTC.

This clonotype was observed many times. V and J are TRBV29-1 and TRBJ2-7; TRBD1 agrees at 8 bases. The CDR3 runs 14 residues. Germline assignment: CDR1 SQVTM and CDR2 ANQGSEA. The V and J ends lost 5 bases and 4 bases, in that order; junction bases with no gene match: 10. CDR3 amino acids: CSVSPTGASYEQYF. CDR3 DNA sequence: TGCAGCGTTTCACCGACAGGGGCATCTTACGAGCAGTACTTC.

This chain uses TRBV30 with TRBJ2-7; no clear D. In germline, CDR1 is GTSNPN, CDR2 SVGIG (reference sequence). V gave up 3 bases and J gave up 3 bases, with 15 bases separating them. The CDR3 sequence is 14 residues long. DNA of the CDR3: TGTGCCTGGAGCCCCGCTCCGATGCGCTACGAGCAGTACTTC. Translating gives CAWSPAPMRYEQYF.

CDR3 nucleotides: TGTGCCAGCGGGAGATACGAGCAGTACTTC. Encoded protein: CASGRYEQYF. The chain uses TRBV27 and TRBJ2-7; the D gene is possibly TRBD2 (5 bases). The V gene's germline CDR1 is MNHEY and CDR2 SMNVEV (reference sequence). The ends were cut back, 8 bases at V and 4 bases at J, with 6 bases in the middle. This CDR3 has 10 residues.